Below, 28 T cell receptor beta chains from the same sample are listed, as sequenced in a study of blood T cell repertoires in COVID-19. The repertoire was sequenced with immunoSEQ multiplex PCR; TCRdb's copy has only in-frame clones and lacks some. The sample has about 100,000 clones; 60% to 80% are singletons. Input material: peripheral blood. These receptors all come from a man aged 60 to 75 with active or convalescent COVID-19.

This clone was counted between two and nine times. This chain joins TRBV19 and TRBJ2-7, with D tentatively TRBD2 (6 bases). The germline CDR1 and CDR2 sequences are LNHDA and SQIVND (reference sequence). The V gene lost 0 bases and the J gene lost 7 bases, with 16 bases spanning the gap. The CDR3 contains 15 residues. This CDR3 is CASSIEGGGLREQYF. As DNA, the CDR3 is TGTGCCAGTAGTATAGAGGGGGGAGGACTACGGGAGCAGTACTTC.

CDR3 bases: TGTGCCAGCAGTGACCGTAGGGAGTCTGAAGCTTTCTTT. It is translated as CASSDRRESEAFF. The V and J genes are TRBV2 and TRBJ1-1; D unresolved. This CDR3 is built from 13 residues. The V end lost 3 bases, the J end lost 6 bases, and 11 bases lay between the germline ends. The germline gives CDR1 SNHLY, CDR2 FYNNEI.

The V gene is TRBV27, the J gene TRBJ2-2; 11 bases line up with TRBD2. With V trimmed by 6 bases and J by 1 base, 7 bases remained unmatched. Germline V gene lookup returns CDR1 MNHEY and CDR2 SMNVEV (reference sequence). The CDR3 length is 17 residues. In nucleotides, the CDR3 is TGTGCCAGCAGCTCCTCCGGACTAGCGGGGAACACCGGGGAGCTGTTTTTT. This encodes CASSSSGLAGNTGELFF.

The CDR3 sequence is CASSLRQGWSINEQFF. DNA for the CDR3: TGTGCCAGCAGCCTTCGGCAGGGGTGGTCTATCAATGAGCAGTTCTTC. The genes are TRBV28 and TRBJ2-1, with D possibly TRBD1 on 6 matching bases. The CDR3 consists of 16 residues. Germline V gene lookup returns CDR1 MDHEN and CDR2 SYDVKM. The germline V and J ends were trimmed by 6 bases and 6 bases, with 21 bases remaining between them.

This chain uses TRBV6-6 with TRBJ2-7; 8 bases fit TRBD1. This CDR3 comprises 14 residues. Germline V gives CDR1 MNHNY, CDR2 SVGAGI (reference sequence). J gave up 0 bases and V 7 bases, and 5 bases lay outside the gene matches. In DNA form, the CDR3 reads TGTGCCAGCACCCGACAGGGGAGCTCCTACGAGCAGTACGTC. Translating it yields CASTRQGSSYEQYV.

This clone was seen a handful of times. The rearrangement links TRBV5-1 to TRBJ1-1; D is undetermined. V lost 1 base and J 1 base, leaving 8 bases between the germline ends. The CDR3 covers 14 residues. The V gene's germline CDR1 is SGHRS and CDR2 YFSETQ. DNA of the CDR3: TGCGCCAGCAGCTTGCAGTCTGAGAACACTGAAGCTTTCTTT. Translation: CASSLQSENTEAFF.

The chain links TRBV13 to TRBJ2-4, with D maybe TRBD1 (5 bases). Trimming cost V 0 bases and J 0 bases, with 12 bases left between them. CDR1 is PRHDT and CDR2 is FYEKMQ in the germline V gene (reference sequence). The CDR3 is 17 amino acids. The CDR3 coding sequence is TGTGCCAGCAGCTTAGGGGTGCAGGGCCGAGCCAAAAACATTCAGTACTTC. Its protein product is CASSLGVQGRAKNIQYF.

This sequence joins TRBV20-1 and TRBJ2-1; 8 bases line up with TRBD2. There are 16 residues in the CDR3. Looked up from germline, CDR1 is DFQATT and CDR2 is SNEGSKA (reference sequence). Germline trimming cut 3 bases from V and 6 bases from J; bases unmatched to any gene: 13. CDR3 in amino acids: CSASDYREGSGNEQFF. Written as DNA, the CDR3 is TGCAGTGCTAGTGATTATCGGGAGGGCTCCGGCAATGAGCAGTTCTTC.

The V call is TRBV5-6, the J call TRBJ2-7; 7 nucleotides match TRBD1. Germline V gives CDR1 SGHDT, CDR2 YYEEEE. V trimming: 4 bases; J trimming: 2 bases; junction bases outside the gene matches: 9. The CDR3 extends over 15 amino acids. The CDR3 coding sequence is TGTGCCAGCAGCCCGCCCGGGACAGAAACCTACGAGCAGTACTTC. As protein: CASSPPGTETYEQYF.

This chain links TRBV5-4 with TRBJ1-2; tentatively, D is TRBD1 (6 bases). This CDR3 comprises 14 residues. Between the trimmed V and J ends, which lost 1 base and 6 bases, there was a span of 13 bases. Germline V gene lookup returns CDR1 SGHNT and CDR2 YYREEE (reference sequence). The CDR3 sequence: CASSLITGRNGYTF. As DNA, the CDR3 is TGTGCCAGCAGCTTGATAACAGGGAGAAATGGCTACACCTTC.

J is TRBJ2-5 and V is TRBV10-1, with D unclear. The germline V gene has CDR1 WNHNN and CDR2 SYGVQD (reference sequence). This CDR3 is built from 13 residues. Trimming stripped 3 bases from V and 7 bases from J, with 12 bases between. Here the CDR3 reads CASSDRPTGTQYF. DNA of the CDR3: TGCGCCAGCAGTGACCGACCGACGGGGACCCAGTACTTC.

The CDR3 DNA is TGTGCCAGCAGCCAGGGGAAACCTAGCACAGATACGCAGTATTTT. Its protein is CASSQGKPSTDTQYF. V usage is TRBV5-4 and J usage is TRBJ2-3; perhaps TRBD1 as D (6 bases). Germline V lookup: CDR1 SGHNT, CDR2 YYREEE (reference sequence). There are 15 residues in the CDR3. Trimming removed 4 bases from V and 0 bases from J, with 12 bases in between.

As concerns this clone: The sample holds other DNA sequences that translate to the same CDR3. This chain joins TRBV5-1 and TRBJ2-5; 12 nucleotides align to TRBD2. Germline V gives CDR1 SGHRS, CDR2 YFSETQ. CDR3 length: 16 amino acids. The J segment lost 3 bases and the V segment lost 6 bases, leaving 9 bases of the junction unmatched. CDR3 sequence (DNA): TGCGCCAGCATGGGGCTAGCGGGAGGGCCAAAAGAGACCCAGTACTTC. The encoded protein is CASMGLAGGPKETQYF.

This chain connects TRBV11-2 to TRBJ2-7; TRBD2 matches 7 bases. Unmatched junction bases numbered 18, after V lost 4 bases and J lost 3 bases. CDR1 and CDR2 from the germline V gene are SGHAT and FQNNGV. This CDR3 comprises 18 residues. The CDR3 loop reads CASSSLTSRGLTGYEQYF. CDR3 nucleotide sequence: TGTGCCAGCAGCTCTTTGACTAGCCGGGGCTTAACGGGCTACGAGCAGTACTTC.

This chain joins TRBV4-2 and TRBJ1-2; 9 nucleotides match TRBD1. Germline V CDR1 and CDR2: LGHNA, YNFKEQ. Trimming cost V 1 base and J 3 bases; bases outside gene matches: 9. This CDR3 contains 17 residues. This chain's CDR3 is CASSQALLQGADYGYTF. CDR3 DNA sequence: TGTGCCAGCAGCCAAGCCTTGTTACAGGGGGCGGACTATGGCTACACCTTC.

The chain carries TRBV28 and TRBJ1-3; tentative D call: TRBD1 (5 bases). The CDR3 is made up of 14 amino acids. Germline V lookup: CDR1 MDHEN, CDR2 SYDVKM. Trimming left V 6 bases short and J 1 base short, with 10 bases between. CDR3 amino acids: CASSGGTSGNTIYF. In nucleotides, the CDR3 is TGTGCCAGCAGCGGGGGAACGTCTGGAAACACCATATATTTT.

J is TRBJ1-1 and V is TRBV18; D uncertain. V was pared by 5 bases and J by 1 base, with 8 bases between. This CDR3 is built from 13 residues. Germline lookup yields CDR1 KGHSH and CDR2 LQKENI. The CDR3 reads CASSTSKNTEAFF. The DNA for the CDR3 is TGTGCCAGCTCAACCTCTAAGAACACTGAAGCTTTCTTT.

In its sample, this clone was seen once. CDR3 protein: CASRSGTGGLNEQFF. CDR3 bases: TGTGCCAGCAGGTCCGGGACAGGGGGCTTAAATGAGCAGTTCTTC. The genes are TRBV6-5 and TRBJ2-1, with TRBD1 matching over 12 bases. The CDR3 consists of 15 residues. V lost 6 bases and J lost 7; bases outside the gene matches: 7. CDR1 and CDR2 from the germline V gene are MNHEY and SVGAGI.

The chain is built from TRBV20-1 and TRBJ1-2; no reliable D call. Germline V gene sequence: CDR1 DFQATT, CDR2 SNEGSKA (reference sequence). CDR3 length: 10 amino acids. V dropped 5 bases and J dropped 1 base, with 2 bases sitting between them. This CDR3 is CSARNYGYTF. The CDR3 DNA is TGCAGTGCTCGTAACTATGGCTACACCTTC.

The gene calls are TRBV5-1 and TRBJ1-4; D may be TRBD1 (6 bases). The CDR3 covers 18 residues. The germline CDR1 and CDR2 sequences are SGHRS and YFSETQ. The ends were cut back, 5 bases at V and 0 bases at J, with 20 bases in the middle. The CDR3 reads CASRLNPRTVATNEKLFF. Written as DNA, the CDR3 is TGCGCCAGCAGATTGAACCCGAGGACAGTTGCAACTAATGAAAAACTGTTTTTT.

V gene TRBV7-2 combines with J gene TRBJ2-5; 8 bases match TRBD1. J was trimmed by 5 bases and V by 5 bases; bases with no gene match: 13. Germline loops: CDR1 SGHTA, CDR2 FQGNSA. The CDR3 runs to 16 residues. CDR3 amino acids: CASSPQTGVPGETQYF. CDR3 in DNA: TGTGCCAGCAGCCCGCAGACAGGGGTTCCTGGGGAGACCCAGTACTTC.

J is TRBJ1-4 and V is TRBV7-9; possibly TRBD1 for D (6 bases). This CDR3 comprises 13 residues. V was trimmed by 10 bases and J by 7 bases, leaving 16 bases between them. Germline lookup yields CDR1 SEHNR and CDR2 FQNEAQ (reference sequence). This CDR3 is CATMTGGSEKLFF. The CDR3 DNA reads TGTGCCACCATGACAGGCGGTAGTGAAAAACTGTTTTTT.

V is TRBV27 and J is TRBJ2-2; D might be TRBD1 (5 bases). The CDR3 extends over 16 amino acids. Germline assignment: CDR1 MNHEY and CDR2 SMNVEV (reference sequence). The V and J ends lost 4 bases and 6 bases respectively, with 18 bases between them. CDR3 sequence: CASSSGQGGLAGELFF. The CDR3 DNA is TGTGCCAGCAGTTCCGGCCAGGGTGGGTTGGCCGGGGAGCTGTTTTTT.

V and J are TRBV4-3 and TRBJ2-1; TRBD2 aligns across 9 bases. CDR3 length equals 15 residues. V was pared by 1 base and J by 8 bases, with 6 bases of the junction left unmatched. CDR1 is LGHNA, CDR2 YSLEER, per germline. This chain's CDR3 is CASSQASSGIHEQFF. CDR3 DNA sequence: TGCGCCAGCAGCCAAGCGTCTAGCGGGATCCATGAGCAGTTCTTC.

The chain is built from TRBV11-2 and TRBJ1-2; 10 bases are a match to TRBD1. The germline CDR1 and CDR2 sequences are SGHAT and FQNNGV. Unmatched junction bases numbered 1, after V lost 1 base and J lost 2 bases. The CDR3 is 15 residues long. The CDR3 here is CASSLVGQGNYGYTF. CDR3 nucleotide sequence: TGTGCCAGCAGCTTAGTGGGACAGGGGAACTATGGCTACACCTTC.

The chain links TRBV3-1 (or the pseudogene TRBV3-2) to TRBJ2-3, with TRBD2 identical over 15 bases. The CDR3 consists of 18 residues. Germline assignment: CDR1 LGHDT and CDR2 YNNKEL (reference sequence). The J segment lost 0 bases and the V segment lost 4 bases, leaving 5 bases of the junction unmatched. The chain's CDR3 is CASSRPGLAGGSTDTQYF. The CDR3 DNA follows: TGTGCCAGCAGCCGACCGGGACTAGCGGGAGGTAGCACAGATACGCAGTATTTT.

This chain links TRBV13 with TRBJ2-1, with a tentative D call TRBD2 (5 bases). V was clipped by 2 bases and J by 5 bases, with 16 bases between them. The CDR3 runs to 16 residues. Looked up from germline, CDR1 is PRHDT and CDR2 is FYEKMQ (reference sequence). The CDR3 spells CASSLSASRANNEQFF. CDR3 DNA sequence: TGTGCCAGCAGCTTAAGTGCTTCGCGGGCCAACAATGAGCAGTTCTTC.

V and J are TRBV6-5 and TRBJ1-2; the match to TRBD1 covers 7 bases. Trimming at V came to 0 bases and at J to 7 bases, leaving 5 bases not matched to a gene. Per germline, CDR1 MNHEY and CDR2 SVGAGI. CDR3 length: 14 residues. The CDR3 DNA is TGTGCCAGCAGTTACTCGATAGGGGGCGGTGGCTACACCTTC. Its protein product is CASSYSIGGGGYTF.